Listed below are T cell receptor beta chains from one sample, sequenced in a study of PD-1 blockade in mismatch repair-deficient tumors. The method was immunoSEQ multiplex PCR; TCRdb's version includes in-frame clones alone and lacks a portion of them. This sample carries under 95,000 clones, around 80% of them seen once, and the ten largest clones take roughly 6%. The input for sequencing was peripheral blood, taken 44 weeks after starting pembrolizumab. These receptors came from an adult with mismatch repair-deficient cancer. Each CDR3 is given with its conserved first and last residue. The order of the fields is J gene, D gene, V gene, CDR3 DNA, CDR3 protein. D genes are given only for firm matches.

J gene: TRBJ1-3
D gene: .
V gene: TRBV29-1
CDR3 DNA: TGCAGCGTTGAGGGCCAGTTGGATGGAAACACCATATATTTT
CDR3 protein: CSVEGQLDGNTIYF

J gene: TRBJ1-1
D gene: TRBD1
V gene: TRBV19
CDR3 DNA: TGTGCCAGTAGCAGACAGGGGGACACTGAAGCTTTCTTT
CDR3 protein: CASSRQGDTEAFF

J gene: TRBJ2-5
D gene: .
V gene: TRBV30
CDR3 DNA: TGTGCCTGGGGGGCGGGGATTGGAGAGACCCAGTACTTC
CDR3 protein: CAWGAGIGETQYF

J gene: TRBJ2-1
D gene: .
V gene: TRBV5-6
CDR3 DNA: TGTGCCAGCAGCTTGGCCGGAGAGCAGTTCTTC
CDR3 protein: CASSLAGEQFF

J gene: TRBJ2-3
D gene: .
V gene: TRBV18
CDR3 DNA: TGTGCCAGCTCAGGATCAGAAGTTAAGGGGAATACGCAGTATTTT
CDR3 protein: CASSGSEVKGNTQYF

J gene: TRBJ1-3
D gene: TRBD1
V gene: TRBV7-8
CDR3 DNA: TGTGCCAGCAGCTTAGCGGGAACAGGGGGCGTAAACACCATATATTTT
CDR3 protein: CASSLAGTGGVNTIYF

J gene: TRBJ2-5
D gene: .
V gene: TRBV30
CDR3 DNA: TGTGCCTGGAGTGTGGTCAACCAAGAGACCCAGTACTTC
CDR3 protein: CAWSVVNQETQYF

J gene: TRBJ1-5
D gene: .
V gene: TRBV27
CDR3 DNA: TGTGCCAGCAGTGATACAGGGAATCAGCCCCAGCATTTT
CDR3 protein: CASSDTGNQPQHF

J gene: TRBJ2-2
D gene: .
V gene: TRBV11-3
CDR3 DNA: TGTGCCAGCAGCGTTCTAAGAACCGGGGAGCTGTTTTTT
CDR3 protein: CASSVLRTGELFF

J gene: TRBJ2-1
D gene: .
V gene: TRBV7-9
CDR3 DNA: TGTGCCAGCAGCTTAATAGGACAACACAATGAGCAGTTCTTC
CDR3 protein: CASSLIGQHNEQFF

J gene: TRBJ2-7
D gene: TRBD1
V gene: TRBV5-1
CDR3 DNA: TGCGCCAGCAGCTTGGGGACAGGGACGGGCGAGCAGTACTTC
CDR3 protein: CASSLGTGTGEQYF

J gene: TRBJ1-4
D gene: .
V gene: TRBV7-9
CDR3 DNA: TGTGCCAGCAACCGGGACGGATCTAATGAAAAACTGTTTTTT
CDR3 protein: CASNRDGSNEKLFF

J gene: TRBJ2-1
D gene: TRBD2
V gene: TRBV30
CDR3 DNA: TGTGCCTATAGCGGGGGAGCCTCCTACAATGAGCAGTTCTTC
CDR3 protein: CAYSGGASYNEQFF

J gene: TRBJ1-1
D gene: .
V gene: TRBV5-4
CDR3 DNA: TGTGCCAGCAGCTCAACCAGGGACGGCACTGAAGCTTTCTTT
CDR3 protein: CASSSTRDGTEAFF

J gene: TRBJ1-1
D gene: .
V gene: TRBV7-8
CDR3 DNA: TGTGCCAGCAGCTGGGCCGATCGAAACACTGAAGCTTTCTTT
CDR3 protein: CASSWADRNTEAFF

J gene: TRBJ2-1
D gene: TRBD2
V gene: TRBV12-5
CDR3 DNA: TGTGCTAGTGGTTTGGTTTATAGATGGACTAGCGGGTTCTACAATGAGCAGTTCTTC
CDR3 protein: CASGLVYRWTSGFYNEQFF